The rows below give T cell receptor beta chains drawn from one sample of a study of blood T cell repertoires in COVID-19. The method was immunoSEQ multiplex PCR; TCRdb's version includes in-frame clones alone and lacks a portion of them. The sample records 150,000 to 200,000 clones, under 90% being singletons. The sequenced sample was peripheral blood. Receptors originate from a woman of 80 years or more with active or convalescent COVID-19. CDR3s include the opening cysteine and the closing phenylalanine or tryptophan. Each record gives: CDR3 protein, CDR3 DNA, V gene, CDR3 length, J gene, clone size, D gene. A D gene is named only where the DNA matches it firmly. Where a row states a size, it is once, few, many or the class of an expanded clone; other rows omit it.

CDR3 protein: CASSLYRDTEAFF
CDR3 DNA: TGTGCCAGCAGCTTATACAGGGACACTGAAGCTTTCTTT
V gene: TRBV7-3
CDR3 length: 13
J gene: TRBJ1-1
clone size: NA
D gene: NA

CDR3 protein: CASSYGAGHGYTF
CDR3 DNA: TGTGCCAGCAGTTATGGGGCCGGCCATGGCTACACCTTC
V gene: TRBV12-3/TRBV12-4
CDR3 length: 13
J gene: TRBJ1-2
clone size: medium-sized
D gene: NA

CDR3 protein: CASSEVRVSGNTIYF
CDR3 DNA: TGTGCCAGCAGTGAAGTCCGGGTCTCTGGAAACACCATATATTTT
V gene: TRBV6-1
CDR3 length: 15
J gene: TRBJ1-3
clone size: NA
D gene: NA

CDR3 protein: CASSFISGRGPYEQYF
CDR3 DNA: TGTGCCAGCAGCTTCATCAGCGGGAGGGGGCCCTACGAGCAGTACTTC
V gene: TRBV5-6
CDR3 length: 16
J gene: TRBJ2-7
clone size: few
D gene: TRBD2

CDR3 protein: CASSVGSSGNTIYF
CDR3 DNA: TGTGCCAGCAGCGTCGGGAGCTCTGGAAACACCATATATTTT
V gene: TRBV9
CDR3 length: 14
J gene: TRBJ1-3
clone size: NA
D gene: NA

CDR3 protein: CASSTAWGLAGALEQFF
CDR3 DNA: TGTGCCAGCAGCACAGCTTGGGGATTGGCGGGAGCTCTTGAGCAGTTCTTC
V gene: TRBV7-6
CDR3 length: 17
J gene: TRBJ2-1
clone size: NA
D gene: TRBD2

CDR3 protein: CASSLDRNSPLHF
CDR3 DNA: TGTGCCAGCAGCTTGGATCGGAATTCACCCCTCCACTTT
V gene: TRBV5-5
CDR3 length: 13
J gene: TRBJ1-6
clone size: NA
D gene: NA

CDR3 protein: CASSPAKSGGSSYNEQFF
CDR3 DNA: TGTGCCAGCAGCCCCGCGAAGAGCGGGGGGAGCTCCTACAATGAGCAGTTCTTC
V gene: TRBV7-2
CDR3 length: 18
J gene: TRBJ2-1
clone size: NA
D gene: TRBD2

CDR3 protein: CASSIDGVRGYTF
CDR3 DNA: TGTGCCAGTAGTATTGATGGAGTGAGGGGCTACACCTTC
V gene: TRBV19
CDR3 length: 13
J gene: TRBJ1-2
clone size: few
D gene: NA

CDR3 protein: CASSLGPASGEQYF
CDR3 DNA: TGTGCCAGCAGCTTAGGTCCAGCGTCGGGTGAGCAGTACTTC
V gene: TRBV11-2
CDR3 length: 14
J gene: TRBJ2-7
clone size: NA
D gene: NA

CDR3 protein: CSVSAGGTGTEAFF
CDR3 DNA: TGCAGCGTTTCCGCAGGGGGCACGGGGACTGAAGCTTTCTTT
V gene: TRBV29-1
CDR3 length: 14
J gene: TRBJ1-1
clone size: NA
D gene: TRBD1

CDR3 protein: CATSDPTGADALEKLFF
CDR3 DNA: TGTGCCACCAGTGACCCCACAGGGGCTGATGCCCTCGAAAAACTGTTTTTT
V gene: TRBV24-1
CDR3 length: 17
J gene: TRBJ1-4
clone size: NA
D gene: TRBD1

CDR3 protein: CASSPDRALNQPQHF
CDR3 DNA: TGTGCCAGCTCTCCGGACAGGGCGCTCAATCAGCCCCAGCATTTT
V gene: TRBV18
CDR3 length: 15
J gene: TRBJ1-5
clone size: NA
D gene: TRBD1

CDR3 protein: CASSVQQGSTEAFF
CDR3 DNA: TGTGCCAGCAGTGTCCAACAGGGAAGCACTGAAGCTTTCTTT
V gene: TRBV25-1
CDR3 length: 14
J gene: TRBJ1-1
clone size: NA
D gene: NA

CDR3 protein: CSARENYGYTF
CDR3 DNA: TGCAGCGCTCGCGAGAACTATGGCTACACCTTC
V gene: TRBV29-1
CDR3 length: 11
J gene: TRBJ1-2
clone size: NA
D gene: NA

CDR3 protein: CASSESGTDTQYF
CDR3 DNA: TGCGCCAGCAGCGAGTCGGGCACAGATACGCAGTATTTT
V gene: TRBV5-1
CDR3 length: 13
J gene: TRBJ2-3
clone size: NA
D gene: NA

CDR3 protein: CASSLGGPGQYF
CDR3 DNA: TGCGCCAGCAGCTTGGGCGGGCCTGGGCAGTACTTC
V gene: TRBV5-1
CDR3 length: 12
J gene: TRBJ2-7
clone size: few
D gene: NA

CDR3 protein: CASSWGVGQDNSPLHF
CDR3 DNA: TGTGCCAGCAGCTGGGGTGTGGGACAAGATAATTCACCCCTCCACTTT
V gene: TRBV5-4
CDR3 length: 16
J gene: TRBJ1-6
clone size: NA
D gene: NA

CDR3 protein: CASTSRDRGSRNQPQHF
CDR3 DNA: TGTGCCAGTACCAGCAGGGACAGGGGATCGCGGAATCAGCCCCAGCATTTT
V gene: TRBV19
CDR3 length: 17
J gene: TRBJ1-5
clone size: NA
D gene: TRBD1

CDR3 protein: CASSASDRGANGYTF
CDR3 DNA: TGTGCCAGCAGCGCCTCAGACCGGGGGGCGAATGGCTACACCTTC
V gene: TRBV9
CDR3 length: 15
J gene: TRBJ1-2
clone size: once
D gene: NA

CDR3 protein: CASSRTGADIEAFF
CDR3 DNA: TGTGCCAGCAGCAGGACAGGGGCCGATATTGAAGCTTTCTTT
V gene: TRBV7-3
CDR3 length: 14
J gene: TRBJ1-1
clone size: NA
D gene: TRBD1

CDR3 protein: CASSKKGQGPYGYTF
CDR3 DNA: TGTGCCAGCAGCAAAAAAGGACAGGGCCCATATGGCTACACCTTC
V gene: TRBV7-9
CDR3 length: 15
J gene: TRBJ1-2
clone size: NA
D gene: TRBD1

CDR3 protein: CASSIRQQLEAFF
CDR3 DNA: TGTGCCAGCAGTATAAGACAGCAACTTGAAGCTTTCTTT
V gene: TRBV2
CDR3 length: 13
J gene: TRBJ1-1
clone size: NA
D gene: NA

CDR3 protein: CATRTADYNEQFF
CDR3 DNA: TGTGCCACCAGGACTGCCGACTACAATGAGCAGTTCTTC
V gene: TRBV24-1
CDR3 length: 13
J gene: TRBJ2-1
clone size: NA
D gene: NA

CDR3 protein: CASSETGVTYNGQFF
CDR3 DNA: TGTGCCAGCAGCGAGACAGGGGTAACGTACAATGGGCAGTTCTTC
V gene: TRBV9
CDR3 length: 15
J gene: TRBJ2-1
clone size: NA
D gene: TRBD1

CDR3 protein: CASSRDTPFGEQYF
CDR3 DNA: TGTGCCAGCAGCCGGGACACCCCGTTCGGCGAGCAGTACTTC
V gene: TRBV2
CDR3 length: 14
J gene: TRBJ2-7
clone size: NA
D gene: NA

CDR3 protein: CASSPPTGQGLSYEQYF
CDR3 DNA: TGTGCCAGCTCACCACCAACCGGACAGGGGTTATCCTACGAGCAGTACTTC
V gene: TRBV18
CDR3 length: 17
J gene: TRBJ2-7
clone size: NA
D gene: TRBD1

CDR3 protein: CSASRGLSEAFF
CDR3 DNA: TGCAGTGCTAGTCGGGGTTTAAGTGAAGCTTTCTTT
V gene: TRBV20-1
CDR3 length: 12
J gene: TRBJ1-1
clone size: NA
D gene: NA

CDR3 protein: CASSPRGRMSNQPQHF
CDR3 DNA: TGTGCCAGCAGCCCCAGGGGGCGTATGAGCAATCAGCCCCAGCATTTT
V gene: TRBV11-3
CDR3 length: 16
J gene: TRBJ1-5
clone size: NA
D gene: TRBD1

CDR3 protein: CASSLDRNLNTEAFF
CDR3 DNA: TGTGCCAGCAGCTTAGACCGAAACTTGAACACTGAAGCTTTCTTT
V gene: TRBV7-9
CDR3 length: 15
J gene: TRBJ1-1
clone size: NA
D gene: NA

CDR3 protein: CASSSMSRARDYGYTF
CDR3 DNA: TGTGCCAGCAGTTCGATGAGCCGAGCTCGCGACTATGGCTACACCTTC
V gene: TRBV27
CDR3 length: 16
J gene: TRBJ1-2
clone size: NA
D gene: NA

CDR3 protein: CASSLTGMSNQPQHF
CDR3 DNA: TGCGCCAGCAGCTTGACAGGGATGAGCAATCAGCCCCAGCATTTT
V gene: TRBV5-1
CDR3 length: 15
J gene: TRBJ1-5
clone size: NA
D gene: NA

CDR3 protein: CASSGGLAGTTDTQYF
CDR3 DNA: TGTGCCAGCAGTGGCGGACTAGCGGGAACCACAGATACGCAGTATTTT
V gene: TRBV6-1
CDR3 length: 16
J gene: TRBJ2-3
clone size: NA
D gene: TRBD2

CDR3 protein: CASSRGLGVRNEQFF
CDR3 DNA: TGTGCCAGCAGCCGGGGACTAGGGGTTCGGAATGAGCAGTTCTTC
V gene: TRBV6-5
CDR3 length: 15
J gene: TRBJ2-1
clone size: NA
D gene: TRBD2

CDR3 protein: CASSPPYGGGTNQPQHF
CDR3 DNA: TGTGCCAGCTCACCACCGTACGGGGGGGGGACCAATCAGCCCCAGCATTTT
V gene: TRBV18
CDR3 length: 17
J gene: TRBJ1-5
clone size: NA
D gene: NA

CDR3 protein: CASSGIQGIGTEAFF
CDR3 DNA: TGCGCCAGCAGCGGCATACAGGGGATAGGCACTGAAGCTTTCTTT
V gene: TRBV5-1
CDR3 length: 15
J gene: TRBJ1-1
clone size: NA
D gene: TRBD1

CDR3 protein: CASSYRSLNTEAFF
CDR3 DNA: TGTGCCAGCAGTTACAGGAGCCTGAACACTGAAGCTTTCTTT
V gene: TRBV6-5
CDR3 length: 14
J gene: TRBJ1-1
clone size: once
D gene: NA

CDR3 protein: CATTGGLVSGYTF
CDR3 DNA: TGTGCCACGACAGGGGGACTGGTTAGTGGCTACACCTTC
V gene: TRBV25-1
CDR3 length: 13
J gene: TRBJ1-2
clone size: NA
D gene: TRBD1

CDR3 protein: CASRSSGKYNEQFF
CDR3 DNA: TGTGCCAGCAGGTCCAGCGGGAAGTACAATGAGCAGTTCTTC
V gene: TRBV6-5
CDR3 length: 14
J gene: TRBJ2-1
clone size: NA
D gene: TRBD2

CDR3 protein: CASSPTSGSQETQYF
CDR3 DNA: TGTGCCAGCAGCCCGACTAGCGGGAGCCAAGAGACCCAGTACTTC
V gene: TRBV4-2
CDR3 length: 15
J gene: TRBJ2-5
clone size: NA
D gene: TRBD2

CDR3 protein: CASSGAPPRPYNEQFF
CDR3 DNA: TGCGCCAGCAGCGGGGCACCACCGAGGCCCTACAATGAGCAGTTCTTC
V gene: TRBV5-1
CDR3 length: 16
J gene: TRBJ2-1
clone size: NA
D gene: NA

CDR3 protein: CASSQDRGRGPDTQYF
CDR3 DNA: TGTGCCAGCAGCCAAGATCGCGGGAGAGGCCCAGATACGCAGTATTTT
V gene: TRBV4-2
CDR3 length: 16
J gene: TRBJ2-3
clone size: few
D gene: TRBD2

CDR3 protein: CASSSDPSGEQFF
CDR3 DNA: TGTGCCAGCAGCTCAGACCCTAGCGGAGAGCAGTTCTTC
V gene: TRBV7-2
CDR3 length: 13
J gene: TRBJ2-1
clone size: once
D gene: TRBD2

CDR3 protein: CASTETLTSGYTF
CDR3 DNA: TGTGCCAGCACCGAAACCCTTACATCTGGCTACACCTTC
V gene: TRBV28
CDR3 length: 13
J gene: TRBJ1-2
clone size: NA
D gene: NA

CDR3 protein: CASSYGTGGIAFF
CDR3 DNA: TGTGCCAGCAGTTATGGGACAGGGGGCATAGCTTTCTTT
V gene: TRBV6-6
CDR3 length: 13
J gene: TRBJ1-1
clone size: once
D gene: TRBD1

CDR3 protein: CATSPSPRAGIPYNEQFF
CDR3 DNA: TGTGCCACCAGTCCTAGTCCCAGGGCGGGAATCCCCTACAATGAGCAGTTCTTC
V gene: TRBV24-1
CDR3 length: 18
J gene: TRBJ2-1
clone size: NA
D gene: NA

CDR3 protein: CASSRPGQMNTEAFF
CDR3 DNA: TGTGCCAGCAGCCGCCCGGGACAGATGAACACTGAAGCTTTCTTT
V gene: TRBV28
CDR3 length: 15
J gene: TRBJ1-1
clone size: NA
D gene: TRBD1

CDR3 protein: CASSERRGSTDTQYF
CDR3 DNA: TGTGCCAGCAGTGAACGCAGGGGTAGCACAGATACGCAGTATTTT
V gene: TRBV2
CDR3 length: 15
J gene: TRBJ2-3
clone size: NA
D gene: NA

CDR3 protein: CASRRGGFGQPQHF
CDR3 DNA: TGTGCCAGTAGAAGAGGAGGGTTCGGTCAGCCCCAGCATTTT
V gene: TRBV19
CDR3 length: 14
J gene: TRBJ1-5
clone size: NA
D gene: NA

CDR3 protein: CASSYSRGGGTDTQYF
CDR3 DNA: TGTGCCAGCAGTTACTCGCGTGGAGGGGGCACAGATACGCAGTATTTT
V gene: TRBV6-2/TRBV6-3
CDR3 length: 16
J gene: TRBJ2-3
clone size: NA
D gene: NA

CDR3 protein: CASSSTGLGTEAFF
CDR3 DNA: TGTGCCAGCTCATCGACAGGGCTTGGAACTGAAGCTTTCTTT
V gene: TRBV18
CDR3 length: 14
J gene: TRBJ1-1
clone size: NA
D gene: TRBD1

CDR3 protein: CATSGPDRDRGETQYF
CDR3 DNA: TGTGCCACCAGCGGACCCGACAGGGACAGGGGCGAGACCCAGTACTTC
V gene: TRBV24-1
CDR3 length: 16
J gene: TRBJ2-5
clone size: once
D gene: TRBD1

CDR3 protein: CASSIPDYYSGNTIYF
CDR3 DNA: TGTGCCAGTAGTATCCCAGACTACTACTCTGGAAACACCATATATTTT
V gene: TRBV19
CDR3 length: 16
J gene: TRBJ1-3
clone size: NA
D gene: NA

CDR3 protein: CASSLVSGTYNEQFF
CDR3 DNA: TGCGCCAGCAGCTTGGTGAGCGGGACTTACAATGAGCAGTTCTTC
V gene: TRBV5-1
CDR3 length: 15
J gene: TRBJ2-1
clone size: NA
D gene: TRBD2

CDR3 protein: CASIPTGSAGNTIYF
CDR3 DNA: TGTGCCAGCATCCCGACAGGGTCTGCTGGAAACACCATATATTTT
V gene: TRBV6-5
CDR3 length: 15
J gene: TRBJ1-3
clone size: NA
D gene: TRBD1

CDR3 protein: CASSLDPNSNQPQHF
CDR3 DNA: TGTGCCAGCAGTTTAGATCCTAATAGCAATCAGCCCCAGCATTTT
V gene: TRBV27
CDR3 length: 15
J gene: TRBJ1-5
clone size: NA
D gene: NA